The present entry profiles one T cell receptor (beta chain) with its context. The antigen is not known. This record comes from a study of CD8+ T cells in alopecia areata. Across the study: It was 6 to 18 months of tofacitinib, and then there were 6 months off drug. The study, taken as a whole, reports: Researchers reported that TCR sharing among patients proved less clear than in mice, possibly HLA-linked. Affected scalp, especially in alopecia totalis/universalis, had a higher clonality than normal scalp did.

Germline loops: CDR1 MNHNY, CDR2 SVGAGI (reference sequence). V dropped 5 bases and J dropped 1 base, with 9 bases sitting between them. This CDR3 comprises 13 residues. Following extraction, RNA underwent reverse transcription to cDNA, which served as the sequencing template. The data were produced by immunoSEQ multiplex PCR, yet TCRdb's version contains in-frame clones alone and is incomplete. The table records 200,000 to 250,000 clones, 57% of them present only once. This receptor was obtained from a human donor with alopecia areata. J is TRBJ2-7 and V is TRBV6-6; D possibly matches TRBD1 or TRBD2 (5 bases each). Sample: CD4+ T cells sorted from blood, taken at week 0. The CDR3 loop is CASSRDGSYEQYF. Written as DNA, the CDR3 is TGTGCCAGCAGTCGGGACGGTTCCTACGAGCAGTACTTC.